The T cell receptor beta chain under discussion was sequenced for a study of cytomegalovirus exposure and HLA in healthy donors. Findings of the study overall: For cytomegalovirus status, the classifier reportedly gave diagnoses with high specificity and sensitivity.

The PCR was carried out with 60 Vbeta primers and 13 Jbeta primers. The method was immunoSEQ multiplex PCR; TCRdb's version includes in-frame clones alone and lacks a portion of them. The profile shows roughly 150,000 clones, around 65% of them singletons. A note on this clone: As yet, its antigen is unknown.

Germline CDR1 reads GTSNPN; CDR2 reads SVGIG (reference sequence). The CDR3 is 15 residues long. V was clipped by 3 bases and J by 0 bases; unmatched bases: 5. This chain connects TRBV30 to TRBJ1-3; 7 bases line up with TRBD1. Sequencing input: PBMCs. The source is a woman in her thirties in good health and CMV-seropositive. CDR3 bases: TGTGCCTGGAGCCCCGGGACAGACTCTGGAAACACCATATATTTT. Its protein is CAWSPGTDSGNTIYF.